One sample yielded the 10 T cell receptor beta chains listed below, sequenced in a study of blood T cells in healthy people across ages. Alongside a J-beta primer mix, a sample-barcoded 5' primer served in a second PCR lasting roughly 7 to 11 cycles. TCRdb re-derived calls from the 5' RACE reads in MiXCR, one entry per CDR3 protein. The data hold about 1,500,000 distinct CDR3 sequences, with around 39% observed a single time. Material: blood. The receptors were sampled from a woman under 30 in good health.

This clonotype has a handful of counts. This chain uses TRBV7-2 with TRBJ2-3; 9 nucleotides line up with TRBD2. The V and J ends lost 4 bases and 1 base, in that order; junction bases with no gene match: 6. This CDR3 is built from 16 residues. The germline CDR1 and CDR2 sequences are SGHTA and FQGNSA. CDR3 loop: CASSSMKRGGTDTQYF. The CDR3 DNA follows: TGTGCCAGCAGCTCGATGAAGCGGGGGGGCACAGATACGCAGTATTTT.

This clonotype was detected only a few times. The chain uses TRBV30 and TRBJ2-7; no clear D. The CDR3 loop spans 12 amino acids. Trimming pared 2 bases from V and 12 bases from J, leaving 17 bases between. Germline assignment: CDR1 GTSNPN and CDR2 SVGIG (reference sequence). CDR3 in amino acids: CAWSLQTLQRYF. The CDR3 region has the DNA TGTGCCTGGAGTCTCCAAACCCTACAGAGGTACTTC.

This clonotype was detected only a few times. This chain links TRBV6-5 with TRBJ2-3; possible D gene TRBD2, 6 bases. The germline gives CDR1 MNHEY, CDR2 SVGAGI. The CDR3 has 13 amino acids. V gave up 5 bases and J gave up 4 bases, with 10 bases separating them. In nucleotides, the CDR3 is TGTGCCAGCAGTGTATGGGGGGCAGATACGCAGTATTTT. Amino acid sequence: CASSVWGADTQYF.

In its sample, this clonotype was seen a few times. This sequence joins TRBV5-1 and TRBJ2-3; no definite D call. This CDR3 has 15 residues. V was clipped by 0 bases and J by 0 bases, with 8 bases between them. Germline CDR1 and CDR2: SGHRS and YFSETQ. The CDR3 protein is CASSLALGSTDTQYF. CDR3 DNA: TGCGCCAGCAGCTTGGCCCTGGGAAGCACAGATACGCAGTATTTT.

The rearrangement uses TRBV28 and TRBJ2-7; weak D call: TRBD2 (7 bases). V dropped 5 bases and J dropped 2 bases, with 13 bases sitting between them. Germline V gene lookup returns CDR1 MDHEN and CDR2 SYDVKM. The CDR3 contains 14 residues. DNA of the CDR3: TGTGCCAGCAGTGCCCGGGGGGCCCCCTACGAGCAGTACTTC. It codes for CASSARGAPYEQYF.

CDR3 amino acids: CASSYLGPYNEQFF. CDR3 coding DNA: TGTGCCAGCAGCTACTTGGGCCCCTACAATGAGCAGTTCTTC. The chain is built from TRBV4-2 and TRBJ2-1; D unclear. V gave up 5 bases and J gave up 2 bases, with 10 bases separating them. This CDR3 comprises 14 residues. Looked up from germline, CDR1 is LGHNA and CDR2 is YNFKEQ.

J is TRBJ1-5 and V is TRBV7-9; tentative D call: TRBD1 (6 bases). Germline lookup yields CDR1 SEHNR and CDR2 FQNEAQ (reference sequence). The CDR3 totals 14 residues. Trimming removed 1 base from V and 7 bases from J, with 11 bases in between. In DNA form, the CDR3 reads TGTGCCAGCAGCTTAGGGGGGCACGGGCAGCCCCAGCATTTT. It is translated as CASSLGGHGQPQHF. Together with reference TRBV7-9 and TRBJ1-5, the CDR3 gives the full variable domain: DTGVSQNPRHKITKRGQNVTFRCDPISEHNRLYWYRQTLGQGPEFLTYFQNEAQLEKSRLLSDRFSAERPKGSFSTLEIQRTEQGDSAMYLCASSLGGHGQPQHFGDGTRLSIL.

CDR3 DNA: TGTGCCAGCAGCGCGGGACTAGGGTATTACGAGCAGTACTTC. Protein: CASSAGLGYYEQYF. The chain has TRBV3-1 and TRBJ2-7, with TRBD2 identical over 8 bases. The ends lost 5 bases at V and 4 bases at J; junction bases unmatched: 7. Germline CDR1 is LGHDT and CDR2 is YNNKEL (reference sequence). CDR3 size: 14 residues.

This clonotype was counted ten times or more. The CDR3 protein is CASSPGTRTYEQYF. In DNA form, the CDR3 reads TGTGCCAGCAGTCCCGGGACTCGCACCTACGAGCAGTACTTC. V usage is TRBV6-5 and J usage is TRBJ2-7; D might be TRBD2 (6 bases). Trimming shortened V by 5 bases and J by 2 bases, and 13 bases separated the two germline ends. Germline V gives CDR1 MNHEY, CDR2 SVGAGI. The CDR3 is made up of 14 amino acids.

The gene calls are TRBV7-9 and TRBJ1-2, with no clear D. Germline V gives CDR1 SEHNR, CDR2 FQNEAQ (reference sequence). Trimming removed 1 base from V and 4 bases from J, with 10 bases in between. The length of the CDR3 is 14 residues. CDR3 protein: CASSLDGRGYGYTF. The CDR3 bases are TGTGCCAGCAGCTTAGACGGCAGAGGCTATGGCTACACCTTC.